Listed below are T cell receptor beta chains from one sample, sequenced in a study of identical twins. TCRdb ran MiXCR on the 5' RACE reads and lists one entry per CDR3 protein. The table records under 500,000 distinct CDR3 sequences, 14% of them present only once. These data were likewise used in another study, on yellow fever vaccine responses in identical twins.

The specimen sequenced was CD4+ T cells sorted from blood. The receptors were sampled from a woman aged 18-30 years in good health. Each CDR3 is given with its conserved first and last residue.

j_call: TRBJ2-7
v_call: TRBV11-2
cdr3_aa: CASSQIRRGGPYEQYF

j_call: TRBJ2-7
v_call: TRBV6-1
cdr3_aa: CASAPAGGLEKYF

j_call: TRBJ1-1
v_call: TRBV6-5
cdr3_aa: CASSLRRTPGQGTEAFF

j_call: TRBJ2-1
v_call: TRBV7-8
cdr3_aa: CASSVSGIPYNEQFF

j_call: TRBJ2-4
v_call: TRBV5-1
cdr3_aa: CASSLFSSGTGGAKNIQYF

j_call: TRBJ2-7
v_call: TRBV6-2/TRBV6-3
cdr3_aa: CASSGRDGVYYEQYF

j_call: TRBJ1-1
v_call: TRBV2
cdr3_aa: CASSEMGAEAFF

j_call: TRBJ2-1
v_call: TRBV5-1
cdr3_aa: CASSLVRTGPYNEQFF

j_call: TRBJ2-5
v_call: TRBV7-2
cdr3_aa: CASSPQRASGSLGTQYF

j_call: TRBJ2-1
v_call: TRBV6-2/TRBV6-3
cdr3_aa: CASIESGTHNEQFF

j_call: TRBJ2-3
v_call: TRBV4-1
cdr3_aa: CASSQERTRSTDTQYF

j_call: TRBJ2-5
v_call: TRBV20-1
cdr3_aa: CSAREIVGTQYF

j_call: TRBJ2-7
v_call: TRBV5-5
cdr3_aa: CASSLTELGYEQYF

j_call: TRBJ2-2
v_call: TRBV9
cdr3_aa: CASSVSPGGRALTGELFF

j_call: TRBJ2-3
v_call: TRBV27
cdr3_aa: CASSPVGVTDTQYF

j_call: TRBJ2-7
v_call: TRBV25-1
cdr3_aa: CASRGTGGFEQYF

j_call: TRBJ2-7
v_call: TRBV6-1
cdr3_aa: CASRGRAGKYEQYF